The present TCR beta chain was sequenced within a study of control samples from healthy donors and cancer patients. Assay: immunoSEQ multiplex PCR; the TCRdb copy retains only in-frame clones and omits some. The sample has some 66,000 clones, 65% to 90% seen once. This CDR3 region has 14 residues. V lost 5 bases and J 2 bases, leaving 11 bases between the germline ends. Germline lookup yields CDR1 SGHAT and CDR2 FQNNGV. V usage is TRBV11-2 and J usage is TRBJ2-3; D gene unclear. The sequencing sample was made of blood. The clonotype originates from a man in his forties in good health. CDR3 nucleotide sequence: TGTGCCAGCAGCGCCGGGTCCACCACAGATACGCAGTATTTT. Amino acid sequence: CASSAGSTTDTQYF.